Listed below are T cell receptor beta chains from one sample, sequenced in a study of long-term antiretroviral therapy in people with HIV. Measured with immunoSEQ multiplex PCR; TCRdb has only the in-frame clones, and not every one. The sample carries some 16,000 clones, 60% to 85% recorded once. The sample consisted of unsorted PBMCs, taken roughly 2.1 years before starting antiretroviral therapy. The receptor source for this set is a man aged 25-40 years with HIV. Each CDR3 is given with its conserved first and last residue.

>TRBJ2-3|15|TRBV5-3
CARRNRDRGADTQYF
>TRBJ2-7|13|TRBV19
CASNPGEPYEQYF
>TRBJ1-5|18|TRBV7-9
CASSLWFPTGPSNQPQHF
>TRBJ2-3|20|TRBV10-3
CAISESSGLAGPQGTDTQYF
>TRBJ2-7|14|TRBV10-1
CASSGGQGAYEQYF
>TRBJ2-7|18|TRBV18
CASSPGLAQKGGSYEQYF
>TRBJ1-1|13|TRBV18
CASSDSKNTEAFF
>TRBJ1-4|11|TRBV6-6
CASKVAEKLFF
>TRBJ2-5|10|TRBV2
CASSGETQYF
>TRBJ2-7|15|TRBV7-8
CASSFSGQGGYEQYF
>TRBJ1-4|17|TRBV5-1
CASSSRGGAGGFEKLFF
>TRBJ2-1|14|TRBV6-1
CASSTGPPYNEQFF
>TRBJ2-7|15|TRBV11-1
CASRRTGQPSYEQYF
>TRBJ1-1|13|TRBV7-9
CASSPYSNTEAFF
>TRBJ2-7|17|TRBV25-1
CASSVARRRDSPYEQYF
>TRBJ2-3|14|TRBV9
CASSVFAITDTQYF
>TRBJ1-1|13|TRBV27
CASRGTEVAEAFF
>TRBJ2-1|17|TRBV6-1
CASSGGPRGPVKNEQFF
>TRBJ1-1|15|TRBV30
CAWSVGQGLNTEAFF
>TRBJ1-3|12|TRBV18
CASSPDRNTIYF
>TRBJ1-5|17|TRBV28
CASSLWAAGGGNQPQHF
>TRBJ2-2|12|TRBV11-3
CASSLHTGELFF
>TRBJ1-2|15|TRBV19
CASRVQGVGDYGYTF
>TRBJ2-1|14|TRBV10-3
CAISGLAGNNEQFF
>TRBJ2-5|15|TRBV4-1
CASSQVGTGGAPQYF
>TRBJ2-5|20|TRBV9
CASSVEGTGTSGGRQETQYF
>TRBJ2-3|17|TRBV7-8
CASSTRTLAGGADTQYF
>TRBJ2-2|15|TRBV2
CASSGVSGSTGELFF
>TRBJ1-1|15|TRBV2
CASRAGTGLNTEAFF
>TRBJ2-3|13|TRBV15
CATSRDNVNTQYF
>TRBJ2-7|14|TRBV7-8
CASSPQPGLGEQYF
>TRBJ2-3|13|TRBV28
CASSLLVADTQYF
>TRBJ2-7|13|TRBV5-5
CASSLQAFGEQYF
>TRBJ1-1|14|TRBV18
CASSPSGVGTEAFF
>TRBJ1-5|15|TRBV2
CASSPPGVSNQPQHF
>TRBJ2-1|12|TRBV2
CASRDDSNEQFF
>TRBJ1-1|14|TRBV27
CASSLDGGYTEAFF
>TRBJ1-1|12|TRBV7-2
CASSKPPAEAFF
>TRBJ1-1|12|TRBV6-4
CASSDGQHEAFF
>TRBJ2-3|13|TRBV7-9
CASSSSLEDTQYF
>TRBJ1-1|15|TRBV4-1
CASSQQGHMNTEAFF
>TRBJ1-4|13|TRBV2
CASSNSEIEKLFF
>TRBJ1-5|14|TRBV7-9
CASSPREGGQPQHF
>TRBJ2-3|15|TRBV19
CASTDRTLATDTQYF
>TRBJ1-2|14|TRBV28
CASSLISGPRGYTF
>TRBJ2-3|13|TRBV14
CASSLPGGGTQYF
>TRBJ1-6|14|TRBV7-9
CASSLTGTGSPLHF
>TRBJ2-7|15|TRBV27
CASSLRSDLTYEQYF
>TRBJ2-5|11|TRBV2
CASSVWGPLYF
>TRBJ2-7|13|TRBV5-8
CASSFKGAYEQYF
>TRBJ2-1|13|TRBV27
CASSLSSYNEQFF
>TRBJ1-3|14|TRBV14
CASSQVQGRNTIYF
>TRBJ2-7|13|TRBV6-5
CASKRGESYEQYF
>TRBJ2-5|17|TRBV4-1
CASSQGAGLAGRETQYF
>TRBJ1-1|14|TRBV19
CASSIPLLNTEAFF
>TRBJ2-7|12|TRBV6-6
CASRVASGEQYF
>TRBJ2-1|13|TRBV5-1
CASRESSYNEQFF
>TRBJ1-1|16|TRBV7-3
CASSLSSGTGNTEAFF
>TRBJ2-5|16|TRBV5-4
CASSYPGTGSQQTQYF
>TRBJ1-1|16|TRBV14
CASSQGGIGDRGLAFF